This T cell receptor beta chain emerged from a study of blood T cell repertoires in COVID-19. At the level of the study: From the United States, Italy and Spain came samples of acute and convalescent COVID-19.

Between the trimmed V and J ends, which lost 3 bases and 2 bases, there was a span of 7 bases. The CDR3 runs 14 residues. Per the germline V gene, CDR1 is MNHEY and CDR2 is SMNVEV (reference sequence). TCRdb's copy holds only in-frame clones and misses some; the assay was immunoSEQ multiplex PCR. The sample holds around 310,000 clones; around 87% are singletons and the top ten take approximately 4%. The source material was peripheral blood. The origin of this receptor is a woman aged 45-65 years with active or convalescent COVID-19. The rearrangement uses TRBV27 and TRBJ2-2; tentative D call: TRBD1 (5 bases). The CDR3 reads CASSLTVNTGELFF. As DNA, the CDR3 is TGTGCCAGCAGTTTGACAGTTAACACCGGGGAGCTGTTTTTT.